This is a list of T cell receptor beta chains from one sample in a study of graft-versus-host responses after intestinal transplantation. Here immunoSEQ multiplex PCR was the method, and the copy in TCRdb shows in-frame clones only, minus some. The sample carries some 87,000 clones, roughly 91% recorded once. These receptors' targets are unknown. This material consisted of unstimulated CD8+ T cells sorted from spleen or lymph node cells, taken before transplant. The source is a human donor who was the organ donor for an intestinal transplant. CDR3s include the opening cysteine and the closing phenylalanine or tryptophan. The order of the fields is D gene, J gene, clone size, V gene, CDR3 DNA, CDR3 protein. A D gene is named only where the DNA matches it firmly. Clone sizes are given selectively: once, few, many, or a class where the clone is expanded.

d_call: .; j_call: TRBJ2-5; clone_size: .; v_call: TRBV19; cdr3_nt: TGTGCCAGTAGTGCTTGGCGGGACCCTCAAGAGACCCAGTACTTC; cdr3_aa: CASSAWRDPQETQYF
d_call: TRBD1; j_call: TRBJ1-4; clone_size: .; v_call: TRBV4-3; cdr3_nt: TGCGCCAGCAGCCATTCGGAGACAGGGGCAACTAATGAAAAACTGTTTTTT; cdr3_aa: CASSHSETGATNEKLFF
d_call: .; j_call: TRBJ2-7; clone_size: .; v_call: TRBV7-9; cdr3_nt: TGTGCCAGCAGCTCCCCCCCAGGGGTGGGCCACGAGCAGTACTTC; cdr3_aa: CASSSPPGVGHEQYF
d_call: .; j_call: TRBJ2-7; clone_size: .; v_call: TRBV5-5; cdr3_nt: TGTGCCAGCAGCTTGGGCCCTCCGTGGGGGGAGTTAAACGAGCAGTACTTC; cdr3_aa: CASSLGPPWGELNEQYF
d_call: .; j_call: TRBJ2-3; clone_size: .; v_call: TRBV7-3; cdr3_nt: TGTGCCAGCAGCTCCAGCGGCGGGGATACGCAGTATTTT; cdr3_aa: CASSSSGGDTQYF
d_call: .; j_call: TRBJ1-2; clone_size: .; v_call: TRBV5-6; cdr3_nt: TGTGCCAGCAGCTTGGACAGGGTCGAGAACTATGGCTACACCTTC; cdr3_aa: CASSLDRVENYGYTF
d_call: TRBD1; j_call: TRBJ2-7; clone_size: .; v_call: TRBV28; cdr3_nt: TGTGCCAGCAGTTTAGGCCGGGACAGCTCCTACGAGCAGTACTTC; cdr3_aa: CASSLGRDSSYEQYF
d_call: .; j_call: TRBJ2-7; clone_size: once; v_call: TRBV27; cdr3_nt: TGTGCCAGCAGCCCCGGGGGTACCCCCTACGAGCAGTACTTC; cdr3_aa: CASSPGGTPYEQYF
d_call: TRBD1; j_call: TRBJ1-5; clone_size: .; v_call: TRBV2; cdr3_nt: TGTGCCGGGAGTCCGGGACAGGGCTTTCAGCCCCAGCATTTT; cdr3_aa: CAGSPGQGFQPQHF
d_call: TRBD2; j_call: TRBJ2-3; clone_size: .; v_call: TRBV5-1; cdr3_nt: TGCGCCAGCAGCCTACACGCTGCGGGGGGCCCAGATACGCAGTATTTT; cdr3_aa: CASSLHAAGGPDTQYF
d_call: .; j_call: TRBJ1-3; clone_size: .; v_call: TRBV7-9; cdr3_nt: TGTGCCAGCAGCTCGAACACCGGGACAAGCTCTGGAAACACCATATATTTT; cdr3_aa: CASSSNTGTSSGNTIYF
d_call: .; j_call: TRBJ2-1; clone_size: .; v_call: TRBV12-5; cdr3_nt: TGTGCTAGTGCCCTCGAGGGCTACAATGAGCAGTTCTTC; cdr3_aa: CASALEGYNEQFF
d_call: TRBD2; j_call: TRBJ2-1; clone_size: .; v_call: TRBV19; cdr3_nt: TGTGCCACCTGCCCACTAGCGGGGGAGACCTACAATGAGCAGTTCTTC; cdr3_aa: CATCPLAGETYNEQFF
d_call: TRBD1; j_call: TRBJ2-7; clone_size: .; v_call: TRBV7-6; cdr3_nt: TGTGCCAGCAGCTACGGACAGGGTCCGACTTACGAGCAGTACTTC; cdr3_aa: CASSYGQGPTYEQYF
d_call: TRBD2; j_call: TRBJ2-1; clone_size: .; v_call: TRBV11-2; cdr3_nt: TGTGCCAGCAGCAGATCTAGCGGGAGGGCTCGCTCCTACAATGAGCAGTTCTTC; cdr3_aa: CASSRSSGRARSYNEQFF
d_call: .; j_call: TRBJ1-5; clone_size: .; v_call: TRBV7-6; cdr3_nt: TGTGCCAGCAGCCCCCATCCCGGGAGCAATCAGCCCCAGCATTTT; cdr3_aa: CASSPHPGSNQPQHF
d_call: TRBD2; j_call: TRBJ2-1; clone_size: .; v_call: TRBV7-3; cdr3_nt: TGTGCCAGCAGCTTGACTAGCGGGAGGGCCAGTGAGCAGTTCTTC; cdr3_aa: CASSLTSGRASEQFF
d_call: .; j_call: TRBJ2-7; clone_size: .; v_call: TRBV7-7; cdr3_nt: TGTGCTAGCAGCTACCTCGCGGGTTACGAGCAGTACTTC; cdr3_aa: CASSYLAGYEQYF
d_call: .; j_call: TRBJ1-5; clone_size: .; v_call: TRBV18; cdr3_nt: TGTGCCAGCTCTGGTCCCCTCACAGGGTCGGATCAGCCCCAGCATTTT; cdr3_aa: CASSGPLTGSDQPQHF
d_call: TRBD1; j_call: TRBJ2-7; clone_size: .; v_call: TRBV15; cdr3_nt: TGTGCCACCAGCAGAACTCTCGGGACAGGGGGCGATTACGAGCAGTACTTC; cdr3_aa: CATSRTLGTGGDYEQYF
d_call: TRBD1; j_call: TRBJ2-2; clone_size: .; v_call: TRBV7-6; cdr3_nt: TGTGCCAGCAGTCGAAACAGGGGGAGAACCGGGGAGCTGTTTTTT; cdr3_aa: CASSRNRGRTGELFF
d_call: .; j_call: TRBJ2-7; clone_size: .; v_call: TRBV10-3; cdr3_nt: TGTGCCATACAAAGCGGAAATCTCTACGAGCAGTACTTC; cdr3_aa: CAIQSGNLYEQYF
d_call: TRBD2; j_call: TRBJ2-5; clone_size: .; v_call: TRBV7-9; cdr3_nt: TGTGCCAGCAGCCCAGTCGGACTAGCGTGGGAGACCCAGTACTTC; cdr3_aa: CASSPVGLAWETQYF
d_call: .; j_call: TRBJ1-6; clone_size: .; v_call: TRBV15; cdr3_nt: TGTGCCACAAGCAGTGTTTACGGACCCCTCCACTTT; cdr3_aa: CATSSVYGPLHF
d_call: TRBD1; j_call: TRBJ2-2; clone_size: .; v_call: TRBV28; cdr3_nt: TGTGCCAGCATAGGGGGCCCCATCTCCGGGGAGCTGTTTTTT; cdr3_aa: CASIGGPISGELFF
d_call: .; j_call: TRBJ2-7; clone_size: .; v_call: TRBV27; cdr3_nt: TGTGCCAGCAGTCCCACCGGGGGATACGAGCAGTACTTC; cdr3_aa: CASSPTGGYEQYF
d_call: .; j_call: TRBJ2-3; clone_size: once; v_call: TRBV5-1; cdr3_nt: TGCGCCAGCAGCTTGACGAGGGAGGGCACAGATACGCAGTATTTT; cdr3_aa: CASSLTREGTDTQYF
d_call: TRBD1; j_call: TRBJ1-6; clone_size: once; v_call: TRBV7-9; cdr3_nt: TGTGCCAGCAGCTTAAGACAGGGCGATTCACCCCTCCACTTT; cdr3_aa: CASSLRQGDSPLHF
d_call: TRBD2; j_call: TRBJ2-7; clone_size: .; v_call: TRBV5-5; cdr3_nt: TGTGCCAGCAGCCTCCTGGTTGGGCTAGCGGCCCGGGGCGAGCAGTACTTC; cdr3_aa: CASSLLVGLAARGEQYF
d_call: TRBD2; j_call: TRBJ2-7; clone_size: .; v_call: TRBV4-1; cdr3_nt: TGCGCCAGCAGCCCAAAGTGGGTCGGCGGGAGCTACGAGCAGTACTTC; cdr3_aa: CASSPKWVGGSYEQYF
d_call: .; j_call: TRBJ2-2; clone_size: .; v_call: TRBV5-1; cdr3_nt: TGCGCCAGCAGCTTGATAGGGGGATGGACCGGGGAGCTGTTTTTT; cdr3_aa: CASSLIGGWTGELFF
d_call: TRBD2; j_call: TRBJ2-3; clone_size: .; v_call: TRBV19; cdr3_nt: TGTGCCAGTAGTATATGGGCTAGCGGCCCCACAGATACGCAGTATTTT; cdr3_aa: CASSIWASGPTDTQYF
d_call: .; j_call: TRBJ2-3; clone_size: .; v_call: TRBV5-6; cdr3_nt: TGTGCCAGCAGCTTGGTGAGGGAGACAGATACGCAGTATTTT; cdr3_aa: CASSLVRETDTQYF
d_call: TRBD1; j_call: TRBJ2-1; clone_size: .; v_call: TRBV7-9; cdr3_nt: TGTGCCAGCAGCTTAGGCCAGGGGGAAGGAGATGAGCAGTTCTTC; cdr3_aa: CASSLGQGEGDEQFF
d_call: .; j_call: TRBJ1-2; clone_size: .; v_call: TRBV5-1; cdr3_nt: TGCGCCAGCAGCTTTCAGGACAGCCGAGGCTACACCTTC; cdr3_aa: CASSFQDSRGYTF